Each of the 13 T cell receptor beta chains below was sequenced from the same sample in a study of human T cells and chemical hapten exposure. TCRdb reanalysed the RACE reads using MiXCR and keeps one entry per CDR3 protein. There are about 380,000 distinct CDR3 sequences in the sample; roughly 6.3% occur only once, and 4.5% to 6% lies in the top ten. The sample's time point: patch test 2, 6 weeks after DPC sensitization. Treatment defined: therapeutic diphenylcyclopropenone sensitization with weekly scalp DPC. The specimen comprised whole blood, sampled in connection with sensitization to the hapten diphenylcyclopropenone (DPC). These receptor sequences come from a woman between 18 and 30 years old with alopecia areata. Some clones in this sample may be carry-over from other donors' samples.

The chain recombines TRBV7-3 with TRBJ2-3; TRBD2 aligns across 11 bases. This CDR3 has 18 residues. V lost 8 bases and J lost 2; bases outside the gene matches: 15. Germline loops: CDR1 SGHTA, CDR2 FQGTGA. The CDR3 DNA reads TGTGCCAGCTCTTCCGGTCGGGGGACTAGCGGAACCACAGATACGCAGTATTTT. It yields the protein CASSSGRGTSGTTDTQYF.

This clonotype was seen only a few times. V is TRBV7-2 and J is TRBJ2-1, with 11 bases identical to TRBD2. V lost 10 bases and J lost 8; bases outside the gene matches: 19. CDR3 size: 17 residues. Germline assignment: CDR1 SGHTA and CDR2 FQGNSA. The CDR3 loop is CATAQHLVAGGQDEQFF. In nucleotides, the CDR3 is TGTGCCACCGCCCAACACCTCGTAGCGGGGGGGCAGGATGAGCAGTTCTTC.

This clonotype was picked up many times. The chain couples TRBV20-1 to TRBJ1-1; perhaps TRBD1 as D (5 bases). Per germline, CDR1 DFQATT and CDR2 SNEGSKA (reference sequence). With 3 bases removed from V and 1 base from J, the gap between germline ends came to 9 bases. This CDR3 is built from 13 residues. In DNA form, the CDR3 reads TGCAGTGCTAGCGGACACCCGAACACTGAAGCTTTCTTT. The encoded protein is CSASGHPNTEAFF.

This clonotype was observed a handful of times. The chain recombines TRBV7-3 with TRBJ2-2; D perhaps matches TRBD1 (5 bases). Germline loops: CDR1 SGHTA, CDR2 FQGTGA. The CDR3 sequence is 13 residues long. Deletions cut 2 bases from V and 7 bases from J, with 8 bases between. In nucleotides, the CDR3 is TGTGCCAGCAGCTTATTAAGGGGCGGGGAGCTGTTTTTT. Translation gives CASSLLRGGELFF.

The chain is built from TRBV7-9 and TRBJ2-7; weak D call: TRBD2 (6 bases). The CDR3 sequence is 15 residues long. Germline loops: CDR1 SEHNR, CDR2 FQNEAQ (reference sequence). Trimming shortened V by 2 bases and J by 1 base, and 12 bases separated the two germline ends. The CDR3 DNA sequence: TGTGCCAGCAGCTTACGGGGGACGGTATCCTACGAGCAGTACTTC. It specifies CASSLRGTVSYEQYF.

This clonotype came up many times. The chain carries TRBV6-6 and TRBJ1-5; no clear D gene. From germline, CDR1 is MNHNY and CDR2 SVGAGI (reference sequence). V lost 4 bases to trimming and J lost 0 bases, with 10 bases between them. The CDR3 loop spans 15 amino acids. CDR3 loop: CASSSFFTSNQPQHF. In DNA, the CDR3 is TGTGCCAGCAGTTCCTTCTTTACTAGCAATCAGCCCCAGCATTTT.

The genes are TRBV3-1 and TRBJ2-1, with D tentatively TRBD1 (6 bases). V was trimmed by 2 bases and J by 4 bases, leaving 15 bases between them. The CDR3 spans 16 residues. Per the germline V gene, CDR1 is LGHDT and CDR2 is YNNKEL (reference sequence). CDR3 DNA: TGTGCCAGCAGCCAAAGGGGGAAATCAGGATACAATGAGCAGTTCTTC. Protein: CASSQRGKSGYNEQFF.

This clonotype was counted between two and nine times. The DNA of the CDR3 is TGTGCCAGCCGCCCTTCTCGGGAGGCGGATACGCAGTATTTT. It is translated as CASRPSREADTQYF. This sequence joins TRBV7-9 and TRBJ2-3, with 7 bases aligning to TRBD2. Looked up from germline, CDR1 is SEHNR and CDR2 is FQNEAQ (reference sequence). V trimming: 8 bases; J trimming: 6 bases; junction bases outside the gene matches: 11. The CDR3 covers 14 residues.

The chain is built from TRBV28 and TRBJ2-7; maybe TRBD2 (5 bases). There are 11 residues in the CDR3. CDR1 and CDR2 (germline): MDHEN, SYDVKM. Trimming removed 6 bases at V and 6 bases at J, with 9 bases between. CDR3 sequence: CASRVRGEQYF. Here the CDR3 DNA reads TGTGCCAGCAGGGTCCGGGGCGAGCAGTACTTC.

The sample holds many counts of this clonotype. CDR3 sequence: CASSRGTAGEQFF. DNA for the CDR3: TGCGCCAGCAGCAGGGGGACAGCGGGGGAGCAGTTCTTC. This sequence joins TRBV5-1 and TRBJ2-1; D assignment may be TRBD1 or TRBD2 (7 bases each). This CDR3 spans 13 amino acids. Germline V lookup: CDR1 SGHRS, CDR2 YFSETQ. The V and J ends lost 4 bases and 10 bases respectively, with 15 bases between them.

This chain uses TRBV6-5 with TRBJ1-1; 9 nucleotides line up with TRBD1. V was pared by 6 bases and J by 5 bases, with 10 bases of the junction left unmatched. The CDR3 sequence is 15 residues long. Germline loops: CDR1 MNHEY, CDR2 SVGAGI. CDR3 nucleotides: TGTGCCAGCAGACGTCGGACAGGGGAAAAGACTGAAGCTTTCTTT. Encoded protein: CASRRRTGEKTEAFF.

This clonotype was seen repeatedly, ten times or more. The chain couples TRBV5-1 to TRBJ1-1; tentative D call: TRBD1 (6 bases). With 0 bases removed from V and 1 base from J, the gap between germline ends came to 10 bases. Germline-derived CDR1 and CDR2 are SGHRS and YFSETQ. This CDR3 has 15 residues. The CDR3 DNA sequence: TGCGCCAGCAGCTTGGTCCCGACAGGGAACACTGAAGCTTTCTTT. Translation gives CASSLVPTGNTEAFF.

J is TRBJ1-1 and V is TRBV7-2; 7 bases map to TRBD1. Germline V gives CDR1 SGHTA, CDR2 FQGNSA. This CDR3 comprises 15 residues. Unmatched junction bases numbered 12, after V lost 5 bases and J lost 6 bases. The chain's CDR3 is CASSVTGSGLPEAFF. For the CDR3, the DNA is TGTGCCAGCAGCGTGACAGGGTCCGGACTCCCTGAAGCTTTCTTT.